A single T cell receptor (beta chain) is shown here with its context. The isolated RNA, all of it, was reverse transcribed, so expressed TCRB transcripts were what got sequenced. The protocol was immunoSEQ multiplex PCR, while the TCRdb copy is restricted to in-frame clones and leaves out a portion. The profile shows about 620,000 clones, less than 20% of them singletons. This CDR3 comprises 15 residues. V was shortened by 5 bases and J by 0 bases, with 11 bases between the two germline ends. CDR1 and CDR2 (germline): SGHTA, FQGTGA. This specimen comes from a study of beta chain features in type 1 diabetes.

The receptor's source is a young man in good health. V gene TRBV7-3 combines with J gene TRBJ2-1; either TRBD1 or TRBD2 may supply D (5 bases each). The sequenced sample was naive CD4+ T cells from blood. The CDR3 protein is CASSPSGPSYNEQFF. CDR3 DNA: TGTGCCAGCAGCCCATCGGGACCCTCCTACAATGAGCAGTTCTTC.